This T cell receptor (beta chain) is drawn from a study of T-cell reconstitution after alpha-beta-depleted transplantation in children. The J segment lost 3 bases and the V segment lost 3 bases, leaving 11 bases of the junction unmatched. The CDR3 has 17 residues. Library preparation (for TCRbeta) was performed with unique molecular identifiers. Using its own MiXCR run on the PCR reads, TCRdb lists one record per CDR3 protein. The sample yields 600,000 to 700,000 distinct CDR3 sequences, 16% seen once. The TCR comes from a human donor who donated a stem cell graft to a child with acute myeloid leukemia. The sequences come from PBMCs from the stem cell graft donor, collected from the stem cell graft. The rearrangement links TRBV12-3 or TRBV12-4 to TRBJ1-5; 7 bases are shared with TRBD1. The CDR3 DNA follows: TGTGCCAGCAGTTTCTCTCCTACCGACAGGGTCAATCAGCCCCAGCATTTT. This sequence encodes CASSFSPTDRVNQPQHF.